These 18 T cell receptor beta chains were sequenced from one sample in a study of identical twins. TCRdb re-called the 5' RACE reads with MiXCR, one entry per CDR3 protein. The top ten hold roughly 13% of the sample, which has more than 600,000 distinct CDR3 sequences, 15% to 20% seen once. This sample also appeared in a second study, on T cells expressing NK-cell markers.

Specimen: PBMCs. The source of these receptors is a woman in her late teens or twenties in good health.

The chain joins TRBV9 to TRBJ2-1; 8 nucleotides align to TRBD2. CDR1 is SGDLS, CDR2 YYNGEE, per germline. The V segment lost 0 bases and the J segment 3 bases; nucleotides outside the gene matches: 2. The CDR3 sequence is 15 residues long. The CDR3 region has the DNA TGTGCCAGCAGCGTAGGGGGACTAGTCTACAATGAGCAGTTCTTC. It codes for CASSVGGLVYNEQFF.

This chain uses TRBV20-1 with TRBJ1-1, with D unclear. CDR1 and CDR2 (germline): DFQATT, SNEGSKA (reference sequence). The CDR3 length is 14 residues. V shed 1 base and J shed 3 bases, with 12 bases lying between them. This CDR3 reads CSARVISGYTEAFF. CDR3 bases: TGCAGTGCTAGAGTGATCTCAGGCTACACTGAAGCTTTCTTT.

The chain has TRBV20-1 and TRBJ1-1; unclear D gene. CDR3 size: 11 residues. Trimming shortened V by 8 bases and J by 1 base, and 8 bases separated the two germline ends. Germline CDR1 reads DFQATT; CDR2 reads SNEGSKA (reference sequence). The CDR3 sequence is CSLDGNTEAFF. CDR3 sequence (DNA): TGCAGTTTGGACGGGAACACTGAAGCTTTCTTT.

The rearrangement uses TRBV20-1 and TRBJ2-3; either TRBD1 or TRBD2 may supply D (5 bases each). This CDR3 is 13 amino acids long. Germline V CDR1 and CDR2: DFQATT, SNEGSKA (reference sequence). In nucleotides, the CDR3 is TGCACCCTCGGGGACGGGGCCACAGATACGCAGTATTTT. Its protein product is CTLGDGATDTQYF.

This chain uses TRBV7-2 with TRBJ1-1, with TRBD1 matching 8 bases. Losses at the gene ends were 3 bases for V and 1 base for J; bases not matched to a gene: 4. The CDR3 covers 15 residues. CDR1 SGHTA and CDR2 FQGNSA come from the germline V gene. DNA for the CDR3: TGTGCCAGCAGCTTTCGGACAGGGCAGAACACTGAAGCTTTCTTT. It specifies CASSFRTGQNTEAFF.

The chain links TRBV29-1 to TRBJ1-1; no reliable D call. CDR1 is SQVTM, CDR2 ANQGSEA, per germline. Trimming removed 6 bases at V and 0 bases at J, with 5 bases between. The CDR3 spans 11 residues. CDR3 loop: CSVLMNTEAFF. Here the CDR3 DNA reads TGCAGCGTCCTTATGAACACTGAAGCTTTCTTT.

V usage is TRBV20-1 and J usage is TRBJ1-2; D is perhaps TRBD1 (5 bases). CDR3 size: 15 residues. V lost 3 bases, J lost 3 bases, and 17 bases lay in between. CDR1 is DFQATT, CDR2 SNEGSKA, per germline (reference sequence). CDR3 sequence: CSASRGVIRDYGYTF. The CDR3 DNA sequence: TGCAGTGCTAGTCGGGGGGTAATTCGGGACTATGGCTACACCTTC.

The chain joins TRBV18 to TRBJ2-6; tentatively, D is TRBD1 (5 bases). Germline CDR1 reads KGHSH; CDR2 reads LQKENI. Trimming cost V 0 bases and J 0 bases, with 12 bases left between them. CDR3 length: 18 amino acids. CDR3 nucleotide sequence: TGTGCCAGCTCACCACCAGGGGCCCTGAACTCTGGGGCCAACGTCCTGACTTTC. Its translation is CASSPPGALNSGANVLTF.

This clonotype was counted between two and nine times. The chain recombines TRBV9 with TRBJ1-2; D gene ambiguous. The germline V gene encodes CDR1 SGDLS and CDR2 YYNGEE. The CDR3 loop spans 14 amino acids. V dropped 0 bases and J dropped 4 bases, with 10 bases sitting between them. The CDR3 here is CASSVVETSYGYTF. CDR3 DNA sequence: TGTGCCAGCAGCGTAGTGGAGACCTCCTATGGCTACACCTTC.

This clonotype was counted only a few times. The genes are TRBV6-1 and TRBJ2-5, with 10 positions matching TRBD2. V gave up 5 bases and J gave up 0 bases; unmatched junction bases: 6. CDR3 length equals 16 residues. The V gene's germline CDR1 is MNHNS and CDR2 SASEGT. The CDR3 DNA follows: TGTGCCAGCAGTCCCCTAGCGGGGGAGTACCAAGAGACCCAGTACTTC. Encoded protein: CASSPLAGEYQETQYF.

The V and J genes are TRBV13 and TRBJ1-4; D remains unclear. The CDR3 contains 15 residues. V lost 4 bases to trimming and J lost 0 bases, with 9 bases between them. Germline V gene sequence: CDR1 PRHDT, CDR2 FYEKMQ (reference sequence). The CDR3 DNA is TGTGCCAGCAGCTCAGACCGTGCAACTAATGAAAAACTGTTTTTT. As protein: CASSSDRATNEKLFF. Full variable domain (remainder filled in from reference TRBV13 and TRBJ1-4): AAGVIQSPRHLIKEKRETATLKCYPIPRHDTVYWYQQGPGQDPQFLISFYEKMQSDKGSIPDRFSAQQFSDYHSELNMSSLELGDSALYFCASSSDRATNEKLFFGSGTQLSVL.

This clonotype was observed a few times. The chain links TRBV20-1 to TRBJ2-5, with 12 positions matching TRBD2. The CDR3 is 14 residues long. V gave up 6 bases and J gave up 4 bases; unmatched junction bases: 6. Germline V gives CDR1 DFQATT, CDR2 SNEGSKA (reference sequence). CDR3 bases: TGCAGTGCGCCGACTAGCGGGAGAGGAGAGACCCAGTACTTC. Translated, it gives CSAPTSGRGETQYF.

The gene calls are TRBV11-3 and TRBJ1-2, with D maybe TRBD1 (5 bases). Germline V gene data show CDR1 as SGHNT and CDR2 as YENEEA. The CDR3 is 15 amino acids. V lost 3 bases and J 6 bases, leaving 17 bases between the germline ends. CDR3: CASSLGIQGYDGYTF. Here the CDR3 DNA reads TGTGCCAGCAGCTTGGGGATCCAGGGATACGATGGCTACACCTTC.

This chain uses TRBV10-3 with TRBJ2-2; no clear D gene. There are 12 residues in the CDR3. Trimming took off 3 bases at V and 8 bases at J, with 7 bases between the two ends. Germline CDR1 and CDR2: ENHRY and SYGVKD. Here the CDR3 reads CAISDSRGELFF. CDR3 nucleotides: TGTGCCATCAGTGATTCCCGAGGGGAGCTGTTTTTT.

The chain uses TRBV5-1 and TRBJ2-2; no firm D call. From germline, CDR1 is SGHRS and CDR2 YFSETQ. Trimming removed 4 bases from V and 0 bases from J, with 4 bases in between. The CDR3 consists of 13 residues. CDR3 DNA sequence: TGCGCCAGCAGCAGAGCGAACACCGGGGAGCTGTTTTTT. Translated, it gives CASSRANTGELFF. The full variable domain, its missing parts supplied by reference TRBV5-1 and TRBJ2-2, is KAGVTQTPRYLIKTRGQQVTLSCSPISGHRSVSWYQQTPGQGLQFLFEYFSETQRNKGNFPGRFSGRQFSNSRSEMNVSTLELGDSALYLCASSRANTGELFFGEGSRLTVL.

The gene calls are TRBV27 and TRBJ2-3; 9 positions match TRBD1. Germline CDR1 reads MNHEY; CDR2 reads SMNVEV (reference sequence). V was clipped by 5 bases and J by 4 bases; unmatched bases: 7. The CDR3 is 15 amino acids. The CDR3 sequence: CASSQTGGASDTQYF. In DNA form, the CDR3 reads TGTGCCAGCAGTCAAACAGGGGGCGCATCAGATACGCAGTATTTT.

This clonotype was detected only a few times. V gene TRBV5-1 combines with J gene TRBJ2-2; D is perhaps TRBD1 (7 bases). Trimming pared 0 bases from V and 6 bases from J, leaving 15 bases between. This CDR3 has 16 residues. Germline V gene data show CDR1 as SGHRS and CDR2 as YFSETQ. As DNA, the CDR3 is TGCGCCAGCAGCTTGGTGCTCGACAGGGAGGCCGGGGAGCTGTTTTTT. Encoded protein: CASSLVLDREAGELFF.

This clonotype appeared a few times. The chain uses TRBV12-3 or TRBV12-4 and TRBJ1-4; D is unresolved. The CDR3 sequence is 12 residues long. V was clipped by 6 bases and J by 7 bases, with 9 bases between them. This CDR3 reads CASSLPSEKLFF. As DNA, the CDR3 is TGTGCCAGCAGCCTCCCCAGTGAAAAACTGTTTTTT.